The T cell receptor (beta chain) under discussion was sequenced for a study of blood T cell repertoires in COVID-19. CDR3 length: 14 residues. CDR1 is SGHAT, CDR2 FQNNGV, per germline. Trimming cost V 0 bases and J 4 bases, with 4 bases left between them. The method was immunoSEQ multiplex PCR; TCRdb's version includes in-frame clones alone and lacks a portion of them. This sample has about 200,000 clones; 70% to 90% occur once, and the top ten carry about 4.1%. The sequence was collected from a man in his fifties or sixties with acute or convalescent COVID-19. The rearrangement uses TRBV11-2 and TRBJ2-6; no definite D call. Sample: peripheral blood. CDR3 sequence reads: CASSLEAGANVLTF. For the CDR3, the DNA is TGTGCCAGCAGCTTAGAAGCGGGGGCCAACGTCCTGACTTTC.